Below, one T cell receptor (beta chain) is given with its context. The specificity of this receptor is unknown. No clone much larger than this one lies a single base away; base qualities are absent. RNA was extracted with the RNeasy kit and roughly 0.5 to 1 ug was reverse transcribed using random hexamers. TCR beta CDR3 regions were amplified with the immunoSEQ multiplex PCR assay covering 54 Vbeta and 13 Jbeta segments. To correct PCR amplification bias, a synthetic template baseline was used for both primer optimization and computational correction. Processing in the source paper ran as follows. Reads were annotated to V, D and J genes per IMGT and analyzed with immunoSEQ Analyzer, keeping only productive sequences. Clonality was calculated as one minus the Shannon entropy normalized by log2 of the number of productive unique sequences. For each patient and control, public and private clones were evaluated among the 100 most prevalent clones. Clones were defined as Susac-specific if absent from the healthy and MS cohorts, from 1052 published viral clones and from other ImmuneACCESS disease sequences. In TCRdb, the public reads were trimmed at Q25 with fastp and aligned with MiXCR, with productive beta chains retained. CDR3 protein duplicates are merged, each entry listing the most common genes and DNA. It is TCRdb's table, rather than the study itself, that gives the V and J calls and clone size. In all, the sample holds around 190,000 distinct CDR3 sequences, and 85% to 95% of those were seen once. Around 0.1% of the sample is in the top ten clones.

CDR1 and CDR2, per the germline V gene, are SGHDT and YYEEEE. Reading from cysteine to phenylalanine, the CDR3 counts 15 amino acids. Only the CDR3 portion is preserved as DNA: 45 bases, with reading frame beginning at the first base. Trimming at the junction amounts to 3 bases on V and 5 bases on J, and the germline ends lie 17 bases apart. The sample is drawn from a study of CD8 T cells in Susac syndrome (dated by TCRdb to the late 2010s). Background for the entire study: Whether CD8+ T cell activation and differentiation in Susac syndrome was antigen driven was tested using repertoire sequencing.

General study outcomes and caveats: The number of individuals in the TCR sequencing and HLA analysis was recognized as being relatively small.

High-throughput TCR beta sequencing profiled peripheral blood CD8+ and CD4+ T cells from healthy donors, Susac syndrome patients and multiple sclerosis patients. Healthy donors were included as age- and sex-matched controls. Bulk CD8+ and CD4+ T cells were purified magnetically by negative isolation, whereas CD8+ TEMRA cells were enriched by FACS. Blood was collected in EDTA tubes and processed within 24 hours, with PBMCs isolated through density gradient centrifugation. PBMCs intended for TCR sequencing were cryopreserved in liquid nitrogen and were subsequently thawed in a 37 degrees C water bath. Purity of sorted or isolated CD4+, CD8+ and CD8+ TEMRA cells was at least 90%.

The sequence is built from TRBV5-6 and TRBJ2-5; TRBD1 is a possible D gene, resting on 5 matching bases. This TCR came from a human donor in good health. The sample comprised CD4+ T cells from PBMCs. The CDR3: CASSSLVRAGETQYF. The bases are TGTGCCAGCAGCTCGCTCGTCAGGGCTGGTGAGACCCAGTACTTC.